These 23 T cell receptor beta chains came from one sample sequenced in a study of T cells after posttransplantation cyclophosphamide. Clones were sequenced by immunoSEQ multiplex PCR, and TCRdb holds only the in-frame ones, with some missing. Singletons are absent from the sample, which has fewer than 3,000 clones. Busulfan-fludarabine conditioning, marrow transplant, and cyclophosphamide on days +3 and +4 were administered. The sample was PBMCs, taken after allogeneic stem cell transplant with posttransplant cyclophosphamide. These receptors were obtained from a female patient aged 50 to 65 who received an allogeneic stem cell transplant from a related donor, was CMV-positive, and had no GVHD. T cells may partly derive from the graft donor.

By share of the sample, this clone is medium-sized. The DNA of the CDR3 is TGTGCCAGCAGCGAAGAGCTTATGTTTGCCGACGAGCAGTACTTC. Translating it yields CASSEELMFADEQYF. The V and J genes are TRBV5-4 and TRBJ2-7; no clear D gene. Germline V gives CDR1 SGHNT, CDR2 YYREEE (reference sequence). The CDR3 runs 15 residues. Between the trimmed V and J ends, which lost 4 bases and 5 bases, there was a span of 19 bases.

In this sample, this clone turned up many times. The chain joins TRBV5-1 to TRBJ2-7; D call uncertain. The V end lost 0 bases, the J end lost 2 bases, and 12 bases lay between the germline ends. This CDR3 comprises 15 residues. CDR1 and CDR2 from the germline V gene are SGHRS and YFSETQ. The CDR3 bases are TGCGCCAGCAGCTTGGTGGGCCCCGAGACCTACGAGCAGTACTTC. Translating it yields CASSLVGPETYEQYF.

This clone is deemed medium-sized. CDR3 region: CAISVKGERDTQYF. The CDR3 region has the DNA TGTGCCATCAGTGTAAAGGGGGAGCGCGATACGCAGTATTTT. The chain is built from TRBV10-3 and TRBJ2-3, with D tentatively TRBD1 (6 bases). The CDR3 has 14 amino acids. Per the germline V gene, CDR1 is ENHRY and CDR2 is SYGVKD. V was trimmed by 4 bases and J by 6 bases, leaving 14 bases between them.

This clone ranks as medium-sized. The chain joins TRBV2 to TRBJ1-2; 7 bases line up with TRBD1. There are 12 residues in the CDR3. J lost 8 bases, V lost 5 bases, and 5 bases had no gene match. Per the germline V gene, CDR1 is SNHLY and CDR2 is FYNNEI. Here the CDR3 reads CASSPGGFGYTF. DNA for the CDR3: TGTGCCAGCAGTCCAGGGGGGTTCGGCTACACCTTC.

This clone has at least ten counts. The chain joins TRBV5-1 to TRBJ2-2, with 7 bases aligning to TRBD2. Trimming removed 0 bases from V and 5 bases from J; junction bases left unmatched: 4. The V gene's germline CDR1 is SGHRS and CDR2 YFSETQ. There are 15 residues in the CDR3. In nucleotides, the CDR3 is TGCGCCAGCAGCTTGGAGGTTAGCGGGACCGGGGAGCTGTTTTTT. Its translation is CASSLEVSGTGELFF.

This clone appeared many times. The gene calls are TRBV9 and TRBJ1-2; the D gene is possibly TRBD1 (6 bases). V gave up 1 base and J gave up 4 bases, with 11 bases separating them. Germline CDR1 reads SGDLS; CDR2 reads YYNGEE. The CDR3 extends over 14 amino acids. The CDR3, as DNA: TGTGCCAGCAGCGTATCGGGACAAGGCTATGGCTACACCTTC. It yields the protein CASSVSGQGYGYTF.

The sample holds many counts of this clone. The chain links TRBV6-4 to TRBJ2-3, with D possibly matching TRBD1 (5 bases). Germline CDR1 is MRHNA and CDR2 is SNTAGT. V was shortened by 4 bases and J by 1 base, with 15 bases between the two germline ends. This CDR3 comprises 16 residues. CDR3 loop: CASSARENPRTDTQYF. In DNA form, the CDR3 reads TGTGCCAGCAGTGCCAGGGAAAATCCTCGCACAGATACGCAGTATTTT.

Within the sample, this clone is medium-sized (0.01 to 0.1%). The chain recombines TRBV7-2 with TRBJ2-7, with 7 bases identical to TRBD1. This CDR3 spans 12 amino acids. Germline V gene data show CDR1 as SGHTA and CDR2 as FQGNSA. With V trimmed by 5 bases and J by 6 bases, 4 bases remained unmatched. CDR3 protein: CASSPGTVEQYF. In DNA, the CDR3 is TGTGCCAGCAGCCCCGGGACAGTCGAGCAGTACTTC.

This clone was counted at least ten times. The chain carries TRBV29-1 and TRBJ2-1, with D possibly being TRBD1 (6 bases). The CDR3 spans 14 residues. Trimming shortened V by 6 bases and J by 15 bases, and 27 bases separated the two germline ends. Per germline, CDR1 SQVTM and CDR2 ANQGSEA. The CDR3 reads CSVARGLHRPGRFF. Written as DNA, the CDR3 is TGCAGCGTGGCCAGGGGTCTCCACCGGCCGGGACGGTTCTTC.

In its sample, this clone is medium-sized. The V and J genes are TRBV18 and TRBJ1-4; D may be TRBD1 (6 bases). The CDR3 extends over 14 amino acids. In germline, CDR1 is KGHSH, CDR2 LQKENI. Trimming took 6 bases from V and 7 from J, leaving 15 bases between them. CDR3 bases: TGTGCCAGCTCTCCAAGGGACAATGGTGAAAAACTGTTTTTT. It translates to CASSPRDNGEKLFF.

There are many counts of this clone. The genes are TRBV5-1 and TRBJ2-7, with D possibly TRBD2 on 6 matching bases. Germline CDR1 and CDR2: SGHRS and YFSETQ. Trimming removed 7 bases from V and 0 bases from J, with 8 bases in between. The CDR3 consists of 12 residues. Written as DNA, the CDR3 is TGCGCCAGCGGCGGGGCCTCCTACGAGCAGTACTTC. It is translated as CASGGASYEQYF.

This clone was counted ten times or more. The chain uses TRBV2 and TRBJ2-5; TRBD1 agrees at 7 bases. J was trimmed by 2 bases and V by 6 bases; bases with no gene match: 12. This CDR3 comprises 16 residues. In germline, CDR1 is SNHLY, CDR2 FYNNEI. The CDR3 bases are TGTGCCAGCAGCCTCTTTGGGTCCAGGGGGCAAGAGACCCAGTACTTC. It specifies CASSLFGSRGQETQYF.

This clone is labeled medium-sized. This chain connects TRBV10-2 to TRBJ1-5, with a weak D call TRBD1 (5 bases). Germline CDR1 is WSHSY and CDR2 is SAAADI. The CDR3 contains 12 residues. V was shortened by 10 bases and J by 1 base, with 8 bases between the two germline ends. The CDR3 DNA sequence: TGCGCCACCCGACAGAGCAATCAGCCCCAGCATTTT. This sequence encodes CATRQSNQPQHF.

This clone is medium-sized by share. The chain recombines TRBV12-3 or TRBV12-4 with TRBJ1-1; 10 nucleotides match TRBD1. The trim removed 6 bases at V and 5 bases at J, leaving 9 bases unmatched. CDR3 length equals 15 residues. CDR3 loop: CASRISGTGATEAFF. DNA for the CDR3: TGTGCCAGCAGAATATCCGGGACAGGGGCTACTGAAGCTTTCTTT.

By share of the sample, this clone is medium-sized (0.01 to 0.1%). The gene calls are TRBV10-3 and TRBJ2-1, with TRBD2 identical over 7 bases. This CDR3 is 12 amino acids long. CDR1 ENHRY and CDR2 SYGVKD come from the germline V gene. V trimming: 11 bases; J trimming: 8 bases; junction bases outside the gene matches: 9. The CDR3 reads CASAGAGDEQFF. The CDR3 region has the DNA TGTGCCTCTGCGGGAGCCGGGGATGAGCAGTTCTTC.

This clone is deemed medium-sized. The V and J genes are TRBV7-2 and TRBJ2-6; 7 bases agree with TRBD1. CDR3 length equals 15 residues. V gave up 3 bases and J gave up 3 bases; unmatched junction bases: 2. Germline CDR1 and CDR2: SGHTA and FQGNSA. The CDR3 nucleotides read TGTGCCAGCAGCTTGACAGGGAATGGGGCCAACGTCCTGACTTTC. Its translation is CASSLTGNGANVLTF.

There are many counts of this clone. This CDR3 reads CASRVTSGRAETQYF. CDR3 coding DNA: TGTGCCAGCAGGGTGACTAGCGGGAGGGCGGAGACCCAGTACTTC. The V call is TRBV2, the J call TRBJ2-5, with 14 bases aligning to TRBD2. This CDR3 has 15 amino acids. With 6 bases clipped from V and 5 bases from J, the junction kept 5 bases outside the gene matches. Germline CDR1 is SNHLY and CDR2 is FYNNEI. The complete variable domain, with remaining parts taken from reference TRBV2 and TRBJ2-5, reads EPEVTQTPSHQVTQMGQEVILRCVPISNHLYFYWYRQILGQKVEFLVSFYNNEISEKSEIFDDQFSVERPDGSNFTLKIRSTKLEDSAMYFCASRVTSGRAETQYFGPGTRLLVL.

This clone is medium-sized by share. DNA of the CDR3: TGTGCCAGCAGCTTAGTGACGGGGGAGCAGTACTTC. Translated, it gives CASSLVTGEQYF. This sequence joins TRBV7-6 and TRBJ2-7, with D perhaps matching TRBD2 (5 bases). Between the trimmed V and J ends, which lost 1 base and 7 bases, there was a span of 8 bases. Germline V gives CDR1 SGHVS, CDR2 FNYEAQ. The CDR3 extends over 12 amino acids.

This clone came up many times. The chain uses TRBV7-3 and TRBJ2-2, with D possibly matching TRBD1 (5 bases). There are 15 residues in the CDR3. V gave up 1 base and J gave up 5 bases, with 11 bases separating them. Germline CDR1 and CDR2: SGHTA and FQGTGA. CDR3: CASSLMSGKTGELFF. DNA for the CDR3: TGTGCCAGCAGCTTAATGTCAGGGAAGACCGGGGAGCTGTTTTTT.

At least ten counts were recorded for this clone. The chain carries TRBV18 and TRBJ1-1; TRBD1 is a possible D gene (6 bases). Germline loops: CDR1 KGHSH, CDR2 LQKENI. The V and J ends lost 6 bases and 4 bases respectively, with 12 bases between them. The CDR3 spans 13 residues. In nucleotides, the CDR3 is TGTGCCAGCTCTCTCACAGGGCCCACTGAAGCTTTCTTT. The encoded protein is CASSLTGPTEAFF.

In its sample, this clone ranks as medium-sized (0.01 to 0.1%). This chain connects TRBV27 to TRBJ2-3; TRBD2 aligns across 12 bases. The germline V gene encodes CDR1 MNHEY and CDR2 SMNVEV (reference sequence). There are 20 residues in the CDR3. V shed 5 bases and J 1 base; nucleotides not matched to a gene: 16. CDR3 bases: TGTGCCAGCAGTCCAACCCCGGTCCTAGCGGGAGGGCTGGGCACAGATACGCAGTATTTT. Translation gives CASSPTPVLAGGLGTDTQYF.

This clone was detected only a few times. The genes are TRBV9 and TRBJ2-2, with 9 bases aligning to TRBD2. Per the germline V gene, CDR1 is SGDLS and CDR2 is YYNGEE. This CDR3 has 16 residues. J lost 3 bases, V lost 3 bases, and 6 bases had no gene match. CDR3 coding DNA: TGTGCCAGCAGCGCCCGGGCGGGAGGGCACACCGGGGAGCTGTTTTTT. It encodes CASSARAGGHTGELFF.

By share of the sample, this clone is medium-sized. The chain carries TRBV6-2 or TRBV6-3 and TRBJ2-7, with TRBD1 identical over 9 bases. The CDR3 covers 16 residues. The trim removed 6 bases at V and 4 bases at J, leaving 13 bases unmatched. Per the germline V gene, CDR1 is MNHEY and CDR2 is SVGEGT. The CDR3 sequence: CASSPPLWTGAYEQYF. In DNA, the CDR3 is TGTGCCAGCAGCCCGCCCCTCTGGACAGGGGCTTACGAGCAGTACTTC.